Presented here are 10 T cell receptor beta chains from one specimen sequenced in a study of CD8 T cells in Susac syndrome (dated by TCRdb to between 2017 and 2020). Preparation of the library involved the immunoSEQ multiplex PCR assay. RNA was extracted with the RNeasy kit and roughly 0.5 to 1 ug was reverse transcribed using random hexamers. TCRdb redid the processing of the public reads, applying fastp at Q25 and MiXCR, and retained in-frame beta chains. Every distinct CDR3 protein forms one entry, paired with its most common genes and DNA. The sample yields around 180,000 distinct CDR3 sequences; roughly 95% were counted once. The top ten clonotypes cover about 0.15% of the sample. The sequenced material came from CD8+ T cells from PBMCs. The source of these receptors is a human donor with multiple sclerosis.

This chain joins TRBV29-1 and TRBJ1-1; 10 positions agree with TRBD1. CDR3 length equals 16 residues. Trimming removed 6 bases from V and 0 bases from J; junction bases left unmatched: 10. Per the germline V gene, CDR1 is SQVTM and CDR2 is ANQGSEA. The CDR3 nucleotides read TGCAGCGTCATAGACCGGACAGGGGGTTTGAACACTGAAGCTTTCTTT. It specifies CSVIDRTGGLNTEAFF.

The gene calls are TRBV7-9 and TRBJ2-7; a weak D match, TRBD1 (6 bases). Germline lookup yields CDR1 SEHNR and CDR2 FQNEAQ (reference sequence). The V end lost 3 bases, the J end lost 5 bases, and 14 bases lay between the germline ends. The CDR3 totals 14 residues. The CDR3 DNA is TGTGCCAGCAGCTTCGTGGCAGGGGAGAACGAGCAGTACTTC. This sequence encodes CASSFVAGENEQYF.

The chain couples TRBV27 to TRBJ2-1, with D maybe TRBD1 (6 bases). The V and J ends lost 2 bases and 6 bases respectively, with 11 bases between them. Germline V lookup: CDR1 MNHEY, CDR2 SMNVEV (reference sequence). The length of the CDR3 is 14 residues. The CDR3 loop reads CASSLGRRGNEQFF. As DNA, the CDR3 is TGTGCCAGCAGTTTAGGACGCAGGGGCAATGAGCAGTTCTTC.

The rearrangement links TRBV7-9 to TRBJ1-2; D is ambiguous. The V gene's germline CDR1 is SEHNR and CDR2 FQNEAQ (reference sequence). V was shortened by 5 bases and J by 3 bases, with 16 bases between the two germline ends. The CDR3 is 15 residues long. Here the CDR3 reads CASSRLLGPHYGYTF. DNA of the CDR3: TGTGCCAGCAGCCGCTTGCTTGGGCCACACTATGGCTACACCTTC.

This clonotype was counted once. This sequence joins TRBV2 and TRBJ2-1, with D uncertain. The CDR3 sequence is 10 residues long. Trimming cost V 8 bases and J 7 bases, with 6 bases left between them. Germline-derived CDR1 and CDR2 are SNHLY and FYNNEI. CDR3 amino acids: CASHWNEQFF. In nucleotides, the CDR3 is TGTGCCAGCCACTGGAATGAGCAGTTCTTC.

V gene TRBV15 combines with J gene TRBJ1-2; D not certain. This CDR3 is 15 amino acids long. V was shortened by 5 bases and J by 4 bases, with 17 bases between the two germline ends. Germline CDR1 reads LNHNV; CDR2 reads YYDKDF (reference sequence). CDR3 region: CATSLPGGRGYGYTF. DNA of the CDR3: TGTGCCACCAGCCTCCCTGGTGGACGGGGCTATGGCTACACCTTC.

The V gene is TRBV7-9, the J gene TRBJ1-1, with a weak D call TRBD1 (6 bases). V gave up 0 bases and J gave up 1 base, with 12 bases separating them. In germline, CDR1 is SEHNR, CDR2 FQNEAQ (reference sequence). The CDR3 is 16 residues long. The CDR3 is CASSLAPADRNTEAFF. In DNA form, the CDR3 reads TGTGCCAGCAGCTTAGCGCCCGCGGACAGGAACACTGAAGCTTTCTTT.

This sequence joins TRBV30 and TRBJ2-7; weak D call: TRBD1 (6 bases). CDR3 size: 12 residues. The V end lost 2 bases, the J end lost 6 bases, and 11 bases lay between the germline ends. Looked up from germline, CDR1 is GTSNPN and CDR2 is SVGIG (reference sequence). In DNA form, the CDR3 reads TGTGCCTGGAGTCCCGGACAGATCGAGCAGTACTTC. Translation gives CAWSPGQIEQYF.

The CDR3 DNA is TGTGCCTGGAGTGCGGGATTAGGCGGCACAGATACGCAGTATTTT. This sequence encodes CAWSAGLGGTDTQYF. The rearrangement uses TRBV30 and TRBJ2-3; D might be TRBD2 (5 bases). The germline gives CDR1 GTSNPN, CDR2 SVGIG (reference sequence). This CDR3 region has 15 residues. V was pared by 1 base and J by 1 base, with 12 bases between. The entire variable domain, with the rest obtained from reference TRBV30 and TRBJ2-3, is as follows: SQTIHQWPATLVQPVGSPLSLECTVEGTSNPNLYWYRQAAGRGLQLLFYSVGIGQISSEVPQNLSASRPQDRQFILSSKKLLLSDSGFYLCAWSAGLGGTDTQYFGPGTRLTVL.

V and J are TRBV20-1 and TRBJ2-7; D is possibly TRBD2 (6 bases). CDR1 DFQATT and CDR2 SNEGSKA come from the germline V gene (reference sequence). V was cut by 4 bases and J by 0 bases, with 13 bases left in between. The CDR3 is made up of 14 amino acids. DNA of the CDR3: TGCAGTGCTACCAGCGGGCGCAGCTCCTACGAGCAGTACTTC. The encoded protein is CSATSGRSSYEQYF.